Each of the 18 T cell receptor beta chains below was sequenced from the same sample in a study of blood T cell repertoires in COVID-19. The repertoire was sequenced with immunoSEQ multiplex PCR; TCRdb's copy has only in-frame clones and lacks some. The repertoire holds 95,000 to 150,000 clones, roughly nine tenths seen once, with roughly 2.1% in the top ten. Sequencing used peripheral blood. These receptors originate from a man aged 45-65 years with COVID-19, enrolled during active disease.

The rearrangement uses TRBV5-8 and TRBJ2-1, with 8 bases aligning to TRBD1. The CDR3 extends over 15 amino acids. Unmatched junction bases numbered 6, after V lost 7 bases and J lost 0 bases. The germline CDR1 and CDR2 sequences are SGHTS and YDEGEE. The CDR3 protein is CASRQTGVSYNEQFF. DNA for the CDR3: TGTGCCAGCCGCCAGACAGGGGTCTCCTACAATGAGCAGTTCTTC.

The CDR3 is CASSQGGYNEQFF. The CDR3, as DNA: TGTGCCAGCAGCCAGGGGGGGTACAATGAGCAGTTCTTC. V usage is TRBV7-8 and J usage is TRBJ2-1; D assignment may be TRBD1 or TRBD2 (7 bases each). The CDR3 has 13 residues. V lost 5 bases to trimming and J lost 4 bases, with 9 bases between them. The germline gives CDR1 SGHVS, CDR2 FQNEAQ.

CDR3 nucleotide sequence: TGTGCCAGCTCACAACATAACTACGAGCAGTACGTC. Translating it yields CASSQHNYEQYV. V and J are TRBV18 and TRBJ2-7; D uncertain. The germline CDR1 and CDR2 sequences are KGHSH and LQKENI. Trimming shortened V by 4 bases and J by 3 bases, and 7 bases separated the two germline ends. The CDR3 loop spans 12 amino acids.

The V call is TRBV11-2, the J call TRBJ1-1, with D perhaps matching TRBD1 (6 bases). Germline V lookup: CDR1 SGHAT, CDR2 FQNNGV. This CDR3 comprises 14 residues. Trimming cost V 5 bases and J 1 base, with 11 bases left between them. In DNA form, the CDR3 reads TGTGCCAGCAGCCCCCGACAGGAGAACACTGAAGCTTTCTTT. It translates to CASSPRQENTEAFF.

The rearrangement uses TRBV3-1 (or the pseudogene TRBV3-2) and TRBJ1-4; D unclear. Trimming took off 4 bases at V and 7 bases at J, with 16 bases between the two ends. The CDR3 covers 15 residues. Germline CDR1 reads LGHDT; CDR2 reads YNNKEL (reference sequence). CDR3: CASSLAEGLAEKLFF. The DNA of the CDR3 is TGTGCCAGCAGCCTGGCGGAGGGATTGGCTGAAAAACTGTTTTTT.

The V call is TRBV9, the J call TRBJ1-2; 9 nucleotides match TRBD1. This CDR3 contains 16 residues. From germline, CDR1 is SGDLS and CDR2 YYNGEE. The V gene end was trimmed by 6 bases and the J gene end by 0 bases; junction bases not matched to a gene: 9. In DNA form, the CDR3 reads TGTGCCAGCAACCGGGGACAGGGTTTATCTAACTATGGCTACACCTTC. It translates to CASNRGQGLSNYGYTF.

V gene TRBV2 combines with J gene TRBJ1-6, with a weak D call TRBD1 (6 bases). V was cut by 4 bases and J by 10 bases, with 17 bases left in between. Germline V gene sequence: CDR1 SNHLY, CDR2 FYNNEI. The CDR3 has 15 amino acids. The DNA for the CDR3 is TGTGCCAGCAGTGCACAGGGTAGAAACGGATCACCCCTCCACTTT. Protein sequence: CASSAQGRNGSPLHF.

The chain carries TRBV18 and TRBJ1-1; 8 bases agree with TRBD1. Losses at the gene ends were 6 bases for V and 8 bases for J; bases not matched to a gene: 11. This CDR3 is 14 amino acids long. The germline gives CDR1 KGHSH, CDR2 LQKENI. In DNA form, the CDR3 reads TGTGCCAGCTCTCCCGGGGTGGACAGGGCCGAAGCTTTCTTT. Translated, it gives CASSPGVDRAEAFF. Combining the CDR3 with reference TRBV18 and TRBJ1-1 gives the whole variable domain NAGVMQNPRHLVRRRGQEARLRCSPMKGHSHVYWYRQLPEEGLKFMVYLQKENIIDESGMPKERFSAEFPKEGPSILRIQQVVRGDSAAYFCASSPGVDRAEAFFGQGTRLTVV.

V gene TRBV19 combines with J gene TRBJ2-7, with 7 bases fitting TRBD1. The V gene end was trimmed by 5 bases and the J gene end by 1 base; junction bases not matched to a gene: 2. The CDR3 sequence is 13 residues long. Germline CDR1 reads LNHDA; CDR2 reads SQIVND (reference sequence). CDR3 sequence: CASSPGGSYEQYF. The CDR3 DNA reads as TGTGCCAGTAGTCCAGGGGGATCCTACGAGCAGTACTTC.

This chain uses TRBV9 with TRBJ2-1; 7 nucleotides match TRBD1. The V segment lost 3 bases and the J segment 5 bases; nucleotides outside the gene matches: 5. Germline V gives CDR1 SGDLS, CDR2 YYNGEE. This CDR3 is 14 amino acids long. The CDR3 coding sequence is TGTGCCAGCAGCGGAGACAGGGTCCACAATGAGCAGTTCTTC. This translates into CASSGDRVHNEQFF.

This chain joins TRBV19 and TRBJ2-2; 9 bases fit TRBD1. Unmatched junction bases numbered 11, after V lost 0 bases and J lost 6 bases. Per the germline V gene, CDR1 is LNHDA and CDR2 is SQIVND (reference sequence). CDR3 length: 18 residues. The CDR3 DNA reads as TGTGCCAGTAGTATAGATCTATGGAGACAGGGGGGATCCGGGGAGCTGTTTTTT. This encodes CASSIDLWRQGGSGELFF.

The chain recombines TRBV6-1 with TRBJ2-5, with TRBD1 as a possible D gene (5 bases). The germline V gene encodes CDR1 MNHNS and CDR2 SASEGT. V shed 3 bases and J shed 2 bases, with 13 bases lying between them. The CDR3 covers 15 residues. CDR3 bases: TGTGCCAGCAGTGACGACAGCGTACTACAAGAGACCCAGTACTTC. Translated: CASSDDSVLQETQYF.

The chain links TRBV19 to TRBJ2-1, with 9 bases fitting TRBD2. This CDR3 contains 13 residues. Trimming at V came to 4 bases and at J to 12 bases, leaving 7 bases not matched to a gene. Germline CDR1 is LNHDA and CDR2 is SQIVND (reference sequence). The CDR3 DNA is TGTGCCAGTAGTACAATAGCGGGAGACGGGCAGTTCTTC. Its protein is CASSTIAGDGQFF.

The chain joins TRBV7-9 to TRBJ1-1, with D perhaps TRBD1 (5 bases). The CDR3 length is 13 residues. Germline V gene lookup returns CDR1 SEHNR and CDR2 FQNEAQ (reference sequence). Deletions cut 0 bases from V and 5 bases from J, with 7 bases between. The DNA for the CDR3 is TGTGCCAGCAGCTTAGCGGGGCATACTGAAGCTTTCTTT. Translated, it gives CASSLAGHTEAFF.

The chain has TRBV19 and TRBJ1-5; 7 positions match TRBD1. CDR1 is LNHDA and CDR2 is SQIVND in the germline V gene (reference sequence). J lost 3 bases, V lost 4 bases, and 6 bases had no gene match. The CDR3 has 15 amino acids. CDR3 residues: CASSNDRVTNQPQHF. The CDR3 bases are TGTGCCAGTAGTAATGACAGGGTTACCAATCAGCCCCAGCATTTT.

The chain carries TRBV6-6 and TRBJ2-7, with 8 bases matching TRBD1. Germline values: CDR1 MNHNY, CDR2 SVGAGI (reference sequence). CDR3 length equals 12 residues. After removal of 6 bases from V and 7 bases from J, the junction contained 5 bases not matched to a gene. As DNA, the CDR3 is TGTGCCAGCAGCCAACAGGGGGTAGAGCAGTACTTC. Protein product: CASSQQGVEQYF.

V usage is TRBV5-5 and J usage is TRBJ2-2, with 7 bases matching TRBD2. Per the germline V gene, CDR1 is SGHKS and CDR2 is YYEKEE (reference sequence). There are 16 residues in the CDR3. Trimming at V came to 3 bases and at J to 0 bases, leaving 5 bases not matched to a gene. The CDR3 coding sequence is TGTGCCAGCAGCTATATAGCGGGCACGAACACCGGGGAGCTGTTTTTT. Its translation: CASSYIAGTNTGELFF.

CDR3 loop: CASSQTPSWGSRSREQYF. The CDR3 DNA follows: TGTGCCAGCAGCCAAACGCCCTCGTGGGGCTCCCGGAGCCGCGAGCAGTACTTC. The genes are TRBV14 and TRBJ2-7; a possible D gene is TRBD1 (5 bases). The germline V and J ends were trimmed by 2 bases and 6 bases, with 26 bases remaining between them. CDR3 length: 18 residues. Looked up from germline, CDR1 is SGHDN and CDR2 is FVKESK.